This TCR beta chain is drawn from a study of T cell responses to AZD1222 COVID-19 vaccine. CDR3 length: 13 amino acids. The V gene end was trimmed by 6 bases and the J gene end by 4 bases; junction bases not matched to a gene: 3. Notes on this clone: Antigen: not known.

This table comes from immunoSEQ multiplex PCR, and its TCRdb copy is limited to in-frame clones, with some not included. The sample has 150,000 or so clones, approximately 90% seen once. Study outcomes and limitations: Donor demographics were predominantly white British with a female majority; clonal diversity may be underestimated. At baseline, just six or seven AZD1222 recipients tested seropositive.

The chain has TRBV12-3 or TRBV12-4 and TRBJ2-1; 7 bases are a match to TRBD2. The origin of this receptor is an adult in good health. The sequences come from peripheral blood, collected on day 0 of AZD1222 vaccination. CDR3 in amino acids: CASSGGLYNEQFF. As DNA, the CDR3 is TGTGCCAGCAGCGGGGGGTTGTACAATGAGCAGTTCTTC.